These 20 T cell receptor beta chains originate from one sample sequenced in a study of shared clonotypes between healthy human individuals. Profiling relied on immunoSEQ multiplex PCR, and the TCRdb table lists in-frame clones only, not all of them. The data contain about 2.2 million clones, around 93% of them singletons. Naive CD8 cells lacked CD45RO, underwent positive selection for CCR7 and left out terminally differentiated effector memory CD45RA+ cells. The source material was naive CD8+ T cells from PBMCs. These receptor sequences come from a young man in good health. Some clones in this sample may be carry-over from other donors' samples.

CDR3 protein: CASSAGTGTANYGYTF. In nucleotides, the CDR3 is TGTGCCAGCAGCGCGGGGACTGGTACCGCTAACTATGGCTACACCTTC. This sequence joins TRBV9 and TRBJ1-2, with a tentative D call TRBD1 (5 bases). Per the germline V gene, CDR1 is SGDLS and CDR2 is YYNGEE. The germline V and J ends were trimmed by 3 bases and 0 bases, with 15 bases remaining between them. The CDR3 is made up of 16 amino acids.

The V and J genes are TRBV27 and TRBJ2-2, with 7 bases identical to TRBD1. Trimming took 7 bases from V and 1 from J; bases not matched to a gene: 12. The CDR3 is 17 amino acids. Germline V gene sequence: CDR1 MNHEY, CDR2 SMNVEV (reference sequence). For the CDR3, the DNA is TGTGCCAGCACCTACCTCCGGGACAGACGGAACACCGGGGAGCTGTTTTTT. This encodes CASTYLRDRRNTGELFF.

The genes are TRBV7-9 and TRBJ2-2, with 10 bases fitting TRBD1. The CDR3 contains 17 residues. Germline V gives CDR1 SEHNR, CDR2 FQNEAQ (reference sequence). With 3 bases clipped from V and 4 bases from J, the junction kept 8 bases outside the gene matches. Written as DNA, the CDR3 is TGTGCCAGCAGCTTCGCGAGGGACAGGGGAGGCACCGGGGAGCTGTTTTTT. Residues: CASSFARDRGGTGELFF. Using reference TRBV7-9 and TRBJ2-2 for the parts outside the CDR3, the full variable domain is DTGVSQNPRHKITKRGQNVTFRCDPISEHNRLYWYRQTLGQGPEFLTYFQNEAQLEKSRLLSDRFSAERPKGSFSTLEIQRTEQGDSAMYLCASSFARDRGGTGELFFGEGSRLTVL.

This chain joins TRBV5-4 and TRBJ2-1, with a weak D call TRBD2 (5 bases). V was cut by 4 bases and J by 2 bases, with 22 bases left in between. The germline V gene has CDR1 SGHNT and CDR2 YYREEE (reference sequence). This CDR3 has 18 amino acids. CDR3 sequence reads: CASSPLGGVAATYNEQFF. CDR3 sequence (DNA): TGTGCCAGCAGCCCACTAGGTGGGGTAGCTGCGACCTACAATGAGCAGTTCTTC.

This chain joins TRBV7-9 and TRBJ2-5; unclear D gene. The CDR3 covers 16 residues. Germline V gene sequence: CDR1 SEHNR, CDR2 FQNEAQ (reference sequence). V was clipped by 0 bases and J by 5 bases, with 16 bases between them. CDR3 residues: CASSLAEPGPVETQYF. The CDR3 DNA sequence: TGTGCCAGCAGCTTAGCTGAGCCTGGGCCAGTCGAGACCCAGTACTTC.

This sequence joins TRBV27 and TRBJ2-1; 7 bases agree with TRBD2. This CDR3 has 15 amino acids. Germline CDR1 MNHEY, CDR2 SMNVEV (reference sequence). V shed 8 bases, J shed 6 bases, and the junction held 13 bases outside the gene matches. CDR3 amino acids: CASQLIPGGGNEQFF. The CDR3 DNA reads TGTGCCAGCCAATTGATCCCGGGCGGGGGCAATGAGCAGTTCTTC.

Turning to this clone: Other DNA sequences in the same sample also yield this CDR3. This chain joins TRBV27 and TRBJ1-1, with D perhaps TRBD1 (5 bases). This CDR3 has 14 residues. Trimming stripped 3 bases from V and 1 base from J, with 9 bases between. From germline, CDR1 is MNHEY and CDR2 SMNVEV (reference sequence). This CDR3 reads CASSFRQGNTEAFF. The CDR3 DNA sequence: TGTGCCAGCAGTTTTCGTCAGGGGAACACTGAAGCTTTCTTT.

This clone came up once. The J gene is TRBJ1-2, the V gene TRBV27; a weak D match, TRBD1 (6 bases). This CDR3 region has 16 residues. The V gene lost 0 bases and the J gene lost 2 bases, with 13 bases spanning the gap. Germline CDR1 reads MNHEY; CDR2 reads SMNVEV (reference sequence). The CDR3 sequence: CASSLSWGDTNYGYTF. CDR3 DNA: TGTGCCAGCAGTTTATCGTGGGGGGACACAAACTATGGCTACACCTTC.

The chain employs TRBV5-1 and TRBJ2-7; 9 bases fit TRBD2. Germline CDR1 reads SGHRS; CDR2 reads YFSETQ. The trim removed 5 bases at V and 1 base at J, leaving 7 bases unmatched. The CDR3 runs 15 residues. The CDR3 region has the DNA TGCGCCAGCAGTCCCGGGACTAGCATTTCCTACGAGCAGTACTTC. Encoded protein: CASSPGTSISYEQYF.

As for this clone: Other DNA sequences in this specimen translate into the identical CDR3. The chain joins TRBV5-1 to TRBJ2-7; D is undetermined. The V and J ends lost 2 bases and 1 base respectively, with 10 bases between them. Germline CDR1 and CDR2: SGHRS and YFSETQ. There are 14 residues in the CDR3. The CDR3 coding sequence is TGCGCCAGCAGCTTTTCGGGTAGGTCCTACGAGCAGTACTTC. Amino acids: CASSFSGRSYEQYF. The full variable domain, in which reference TRBV5-1 and TRBJ2-7 provide the parts outside the CDR3, is KAGVTQTPRYLIKTRGQQVTLSCSPISGHRSVSWYQQTPGQGLQFLFEYFSETQRNKGNFPGRFSGRQFSNSRSEMNVSTLELGDSALYLCASSFSGRSYEQYFGPGTRLTVT.

The chain employs TRBV27 and TRBJ2-1, with 9 bases aligning to TRBD2. CDR3 length: 17 amino acids. Germline trimming cut 6 bases from V and 8 bases from J; bases unmatched to any gene: 17. In germline, CDR1 is MNHEY, CDR2 SMNVEV (reference sequence). The CDR3 DNA reads as TGTGCCAGCAGCCAAATCCTCCAAGGACTAGCGTCGCATGAGCAGTTCTTC. Amino acids: CASSQILQGLASHEQFF.

The count of this clone is one. The rearrangement links TRBV7-9 to TRBJ1-3; weak D call: TRBD1 (6 bases). V was pared by 3 bases and J by 2 bases, with 14 bases between. The CDR3 covers 16 residues. Germline V lookup: CDR1 SEHNR, CDR2 FQNEAQ (reference sequence). The CDR3 sequence: CASSLTNQGTGNTIYF. The CDR3 DNA sequence: TGTGCCAGCAGCTTGACCAACCAGGGGACTGGAAACACCATATATTTT.

The chain has TRBV14 and TRBJ2-3; the D gene could be TRBD1 or TRBD2 (5 bases each). This CDR3 contains 15 residues. Looked up from germline, CDR1 is SGHDN and CDR2 is FVKESK. V was cut by 4 bases and J by 4 bases, with 15 bases left in between. CDR3 in DNA: TGTGCCAGCAGCCGAAGAGGGGAGTGGCCAGATACGCAGTATTTT. Translation gives CASSRRGEWPDTQYF.

This chain joins TRBV27 and TRBJ2-1, with 11 bases that match TRBD2. The J segment lost 7 bases and the V segment lost 5 bases, leaving 7 bases of the junction unmatched. Germline values: CDR1 MNHEY, CDR2 SMNVEV (reference sequence). This CDR3 spans 15 amino acids. This CDR3 is CASSQLAGVLNEQFF. The DNA for the CDR3 is TGTGCCAGCAGTCAACTAGCGGGAGTTCTTAATGAGCAGTTCTTC.

The V call is TRBV27, the J call TRBJ1-2, with TRBD1 identical over 11 bases. Germline V gene sequence: CDR1 MNHEY, CDR2 SMNVEV (reference sequence). This CDR3 contains 13 residues. V was pared by 6 bases and J by 5 bases, with 2 bases of the junction left unmatched. DNA for the CDR3: TGTGCCAGCAGGGACAGGGGGCAATATGGCTACACCTTC. Its translation is CASRDRGQYGYTF.

The chain carries TRBV6-5 and TRBJ1-2, with a tentative D call TRBD1 (5 bases). Looked up from germline, CDR1 is MNHEY and CDR2 is SVGAGI. This CDR3 has 14 amino acids. Trimming removed 2 bases at V and 6 bases at J, with 13 bases between. The CDR3 DNA sequence: TGTGCCAGCAGTTACGAGCGGGGGACGGATGGCTACACCTTC. Translated, it gives CASSYERGTDGYTF.

The chain recombines TRBV25-1 with TRBJ2-7; D gene unclear. Germline V gene lookup returns CDR1 MGHDK and CDR2 SYGVNS. V was pared by 2 bases and J by 5 bases, with 16 bases between. The CDR3 extends over 15 amino acids. CDR3 residues: CASSEGRIPPHEQYF. The CDR3 region has the DNA TGTGCCAGCAGTGAAGGTCGGATACCGCCCCACGAGCAGTACTTC.

V gene TRBV6-6 combines with J gene TRBJ2-3; D remains unclear. The length of the CDR3 is 13 residues. V was clipped by 6 bases and J by 6 bases, with 13 bases between them. From germline, CDR1 is MNHNY and CDR2 SVGAGI (reference sequence). The CDR3 region is CASSPLFSDTQYF. CDR3 nucleotides: TGTGCCAGCAGCCCTCTGTTCAGCGATACGCAGTATTTT.

V and J are TRBV4-2 and TRBJ1-6; TRBD1 might be the D (5 bases). The length of the CDR3 is 18 residues. V was cut by 0 bases and J by 0 bases, with 12 bases left in between. CDR1 LGHNA and CDR2 YNFKEQ come from the germline V gene. As DNA, the CDR3 is TGTGCCAGCAGCCAAGAATCACAGGCAAGCTCCTATAATTCACCCCTCCACTTT. Translated: CASSQESQASSYNSPLHF.

The V call is TRBV28, the J call TRBJ2-3; D remains unclear. Between the trimmed V and J ends, which lost 2 bases and 2 bases, there was a span of 11 bases. CDR3 size: 15 residues. Germline CDR1 MDHEN, CDR2 SYDVKM. The CDR3: CASSLDDGNTDTQYF. The CDR3 DNA reads TGTGCCAGCAGTTTAGACGACGGAAACACAGATACGCAGTATTTT.